This TCR beta chain came from a study of identical twins. This clonotype was seen more than once but under ten times. Antigen: not known. Unique molecular identifiers were present on the cDNA, and a universal primer site came from template switching. TCRdb ran MiXCR on the 5' RACE reads and lists one entry per CDR3 protein. The data show about 660,000 distinct CDR3 sequences, 8% to 9% seen once. The study, taken as a whole, reports: Cord blood's abundant beta clonotypes had fewer insertions, unlike memory repertoires.

Germline V gene lookup returns CDR1 LGHNT and CDR2 FRNRAP. V lost 1 base and J 4 bases, leaving 13 bases between the germline ends. The CDR3 is 15 amino acids. These sequences were also reported in another study, on yellow fever vaccine responses in identical twins.

The sequence was collected from a young woman in good health. Sequencing input: PBMCs. The J gene is TRBJ1-1, the V gene TRBV12-5; D is possibly TRBD1 (6 bases). The CDR3 region is CASGLEQGIRTEAFF. DNA of the CDR3: TGTGCTAGTGGTTTGGAACAGGGTATTCGCACTGAAGCTTTCTTT.